Sequencing of this TCR beta chain was carried out in a study of cytomegalovirus exposure and HLA in healthy donors. Notes on the study in general: Later analysis identified a missense DCLRE1C variant that was linked to TCR beta V- and J-gene trimming.

CDR1 SNHLY and CDR2 FYNNEI come from the germline V gene. V dropped 4 bases and J dropped 0 bases, with 16 bases sitting between them. This CDR3 has 17 residues. Vbeta (60) and Jbeta (13) primers were used in the PCR. Only in-frame clones appear in the TCRdb table, and some are missing; sequencing was by immunoSEQ multiplex PCR. The data show 100,000 to 120,000 clones, 70% to 80% seen once. On this clone itself: What it recognizes is unknown.

The sample was PBMCs. The genes are TRBV2 and TRBJ1-3; tentatively, D is TRBD1 (6 bases). The receptor comes from a woman aged 35 to 49 in good health and CMV-seropositive. This CDR3 is CASSATGHEASGNTIYF. In DNA, the CDR3 is TGTGCCAGCAGTGCCACGGGACACGAGGCCTCTGGAAACACCATATATTTT.